In its sample, the clone carrying this T cell receptor beta chain was seen a few times. Its specificity is unknown. Primers used in a second PCR of roughly 6 to 12 cycles were a sample-barcoded 5' primer and a J-beta primer mix. TCRdb re-analysed the 5' RACE reads in MiXCR, keeping a single row per CDR3 protein. The sample contains roughly 550,000 distinct CDR3 sequences, approximately 25% of which appear only once. The record originates from a study of blood T cells in healthy people across ages. Germline V CDR1 and CDR2: SGHRS, YFSETQ. The CDR3 spans 15 residues. Trimming took 0 bases from V and 2 from J, leaving 9 bases between them. Findings of the study overall: Greater diversity and more naive CD4+ cells were seen in long-lived donors than in aged donors.

These data were also filed under a second study, of T cells of mothers and their children. That paper notes: A few healthy Caucasian mothers, along with their six children, were the donors.

The clonotype originates from a boy aged 5-17 years in good health. V gene TRBV5-1 combines with J gene TRBJ2-1; D may match TRBD1 or TRBD2 (5 bases each). Material for sequencing was blood. The CDR3 region has the DNA TGCGCCAGCAGCTTGGGGGACGGAGCCTACAATGAGCAGTTCTTC. Translation gives CASSLGDGAYNEQFF. The full variable domain, rest sourced from reference TRBV5-1 and TRBJ2-1, is KAGVTQTPRYLIKTRGQQVTLSCSPISGHRSVSWYQQTPGQGLQFLFEYFSETQRNKGNFPGRFSGRQFSNSRSEMNVSTLELGDSALYLCASSLGDGAYNEQFFGPGTRLTVL.